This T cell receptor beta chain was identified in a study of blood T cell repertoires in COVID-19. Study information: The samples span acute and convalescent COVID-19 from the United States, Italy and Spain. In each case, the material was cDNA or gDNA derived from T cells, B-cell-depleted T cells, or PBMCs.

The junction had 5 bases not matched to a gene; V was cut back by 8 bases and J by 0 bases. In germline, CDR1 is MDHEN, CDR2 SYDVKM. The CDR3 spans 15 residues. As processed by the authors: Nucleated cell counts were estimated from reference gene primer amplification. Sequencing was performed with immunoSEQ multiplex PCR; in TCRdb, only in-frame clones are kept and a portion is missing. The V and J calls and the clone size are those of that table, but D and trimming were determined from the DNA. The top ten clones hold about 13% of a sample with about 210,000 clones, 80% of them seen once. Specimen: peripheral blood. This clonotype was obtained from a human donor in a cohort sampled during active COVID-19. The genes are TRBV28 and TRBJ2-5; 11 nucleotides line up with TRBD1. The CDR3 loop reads CASSRDRGYQETQYF. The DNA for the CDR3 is TGTGCCAGCTCCCGGGACAGGGGGTACCAAGAGACCCAGTACTTC. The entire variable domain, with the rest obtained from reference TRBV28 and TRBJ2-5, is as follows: DVKVTQSSRYLVKRTGEKVFLECVQDMDHENMFWYRQDPGLGLRLIYFSYDVKMKEKGDIPEGYSVSREKKERFSLILESASTNQTSMYLCASSRDRGYQETQYFGPGTRLLVL.